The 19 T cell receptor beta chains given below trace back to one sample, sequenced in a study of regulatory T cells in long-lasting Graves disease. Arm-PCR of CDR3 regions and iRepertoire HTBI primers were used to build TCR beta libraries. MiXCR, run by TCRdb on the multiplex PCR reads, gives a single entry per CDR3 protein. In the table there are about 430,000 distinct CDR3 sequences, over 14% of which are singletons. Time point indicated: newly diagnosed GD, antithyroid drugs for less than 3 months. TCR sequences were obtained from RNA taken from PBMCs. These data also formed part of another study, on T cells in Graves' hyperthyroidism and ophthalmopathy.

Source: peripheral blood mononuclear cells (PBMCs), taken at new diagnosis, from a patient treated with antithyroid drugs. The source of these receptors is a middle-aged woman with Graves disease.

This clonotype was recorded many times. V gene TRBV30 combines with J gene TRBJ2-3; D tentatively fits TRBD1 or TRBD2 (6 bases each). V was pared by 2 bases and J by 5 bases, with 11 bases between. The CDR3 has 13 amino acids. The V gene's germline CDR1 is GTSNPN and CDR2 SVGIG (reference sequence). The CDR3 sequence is CAWSRGPGDTQYF. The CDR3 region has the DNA TGTGCCTGGAGTCGGGGGCCCGGAGATACGCAGTATTTT.

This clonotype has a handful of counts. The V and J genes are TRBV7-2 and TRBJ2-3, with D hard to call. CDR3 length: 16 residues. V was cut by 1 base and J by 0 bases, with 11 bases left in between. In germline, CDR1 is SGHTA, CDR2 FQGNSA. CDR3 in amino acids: CASSLGAFRSTDTQYF. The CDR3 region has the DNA TGTGCCAGCAGCTTAGGGGCATTTAGGAGCACAGATACGCAGTATTTT.

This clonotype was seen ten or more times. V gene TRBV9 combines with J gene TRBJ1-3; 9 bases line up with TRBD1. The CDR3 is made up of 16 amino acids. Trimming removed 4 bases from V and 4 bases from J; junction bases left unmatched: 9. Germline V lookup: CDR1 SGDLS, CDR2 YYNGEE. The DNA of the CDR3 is TGTGCCAGCAGCTTGCTACAGGGGGCGCCGGGAAACACCATATATTTT. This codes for CASSLLQGAPGNTIYF.

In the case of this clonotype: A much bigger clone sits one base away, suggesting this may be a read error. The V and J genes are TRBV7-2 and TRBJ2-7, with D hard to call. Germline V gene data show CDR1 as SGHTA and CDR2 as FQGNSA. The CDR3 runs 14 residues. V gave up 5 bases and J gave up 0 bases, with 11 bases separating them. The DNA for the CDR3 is TGTGCCAGCAGCGGAGACGTGACCTCCTACGAGCAGTACTTC. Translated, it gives CASSGDVTSYEQYF.

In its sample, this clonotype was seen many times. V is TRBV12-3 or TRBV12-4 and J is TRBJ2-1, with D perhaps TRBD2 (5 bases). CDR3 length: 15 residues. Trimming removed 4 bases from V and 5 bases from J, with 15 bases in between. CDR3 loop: CASSSTSRLHNEQFF. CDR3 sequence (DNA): TGTGCCAGCAGTTCTACTAGTCGCCTACACAATGAGCAGTTCTTC.

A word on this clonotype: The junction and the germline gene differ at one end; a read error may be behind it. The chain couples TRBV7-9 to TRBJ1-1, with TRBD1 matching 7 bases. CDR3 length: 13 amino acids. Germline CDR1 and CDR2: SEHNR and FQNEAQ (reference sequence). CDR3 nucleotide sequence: TGTGCCAGCAGCCCGACAGGGATGAATGAAGCTCTCTTT. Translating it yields CASSPTGMNEALF.

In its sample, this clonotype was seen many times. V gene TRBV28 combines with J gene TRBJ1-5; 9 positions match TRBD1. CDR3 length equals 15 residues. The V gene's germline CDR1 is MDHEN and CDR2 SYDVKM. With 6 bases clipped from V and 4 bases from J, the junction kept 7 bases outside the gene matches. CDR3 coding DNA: TGTGCCAGCAGGTGGGGGACAGGGAGGAATCAGCCCCAGCATTTT. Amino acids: CASRWGTGRNQPQHF.

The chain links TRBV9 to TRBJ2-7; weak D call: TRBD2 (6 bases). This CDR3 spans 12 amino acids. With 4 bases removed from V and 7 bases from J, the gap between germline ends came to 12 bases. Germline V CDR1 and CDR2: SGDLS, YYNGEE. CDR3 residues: CASSPRSGEQYF. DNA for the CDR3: TGTGCCAGCAGCCCAAGGAGCGGGGAGCAGTACTTC.

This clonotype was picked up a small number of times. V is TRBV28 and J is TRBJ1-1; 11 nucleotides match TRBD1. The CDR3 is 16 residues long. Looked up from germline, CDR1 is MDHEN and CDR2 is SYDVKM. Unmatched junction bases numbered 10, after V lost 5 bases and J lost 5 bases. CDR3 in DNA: TGTGCCAGCAGTATAAGTCCGGGACAGGGGGGGACTGAAGCTTTCTTT. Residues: CASSISPGQGGTEAFF.

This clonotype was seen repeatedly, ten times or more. The CDR3 loop is CASSLLDRGTTNEKLFF. The CDR3 region has the DNA TGTGCCAGCAGTTTACTGGACAGGGGTACAACTAATGAAAAACTGTTTTTT. The gene calls are TRBV28 and TRBJ1-4; 9 positions match TRBD1. CDR1 and CDR2 from the germline V gene are MDHEN and SYDVKM. CDR3 size: 17 residues. Trimming at V came to 2 bases and at J to 0 bases, leaving 4 bases not matched to a gene.

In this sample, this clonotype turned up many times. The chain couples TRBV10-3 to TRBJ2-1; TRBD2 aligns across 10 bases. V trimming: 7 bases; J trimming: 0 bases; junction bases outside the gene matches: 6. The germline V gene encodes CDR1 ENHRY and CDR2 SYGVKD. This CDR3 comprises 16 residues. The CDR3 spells CAIKGTSASSYNEQFF. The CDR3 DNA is TGTGCCATCAAAGGGACTAGCGCAAGCTCCTACAATGAGCAGTTCTTC.

The CDR3 here is CASSQAGWTSGSRATGELFF. The CDR3 DNA follows: TGTGCCAGCAGCCAAGCGGGCTGGACTAGCGGGAGCCGGGCCACCGGGGAGCTGTTTTTT. The chain combines TRBV4-2 with TRBJ2-2, with 13 bases identical to TRBD2. The trim removed 1 base at V and 4 bases at J, leaving 12 bases unmatched. In germline, CDR1 is LGHNA, CDR2 YNFKEQ. This CDR3 comprises 20 residues.

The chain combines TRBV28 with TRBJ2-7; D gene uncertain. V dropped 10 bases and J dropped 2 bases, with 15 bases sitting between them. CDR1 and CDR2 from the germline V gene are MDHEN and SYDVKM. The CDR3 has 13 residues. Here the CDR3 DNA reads TGTGCCACCAATCCAGAGACTCCCTACGAGCAGTACTTC. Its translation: CATNPETPYEQYF.

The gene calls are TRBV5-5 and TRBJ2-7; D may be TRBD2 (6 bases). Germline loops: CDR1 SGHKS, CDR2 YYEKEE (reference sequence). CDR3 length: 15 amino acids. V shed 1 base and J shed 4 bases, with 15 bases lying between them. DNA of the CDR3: TGTGCCAGCAGCTTGTCAACGGGAGATACGTACGAGCAGTACTTC. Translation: CASSLSTGDTYEQYF.

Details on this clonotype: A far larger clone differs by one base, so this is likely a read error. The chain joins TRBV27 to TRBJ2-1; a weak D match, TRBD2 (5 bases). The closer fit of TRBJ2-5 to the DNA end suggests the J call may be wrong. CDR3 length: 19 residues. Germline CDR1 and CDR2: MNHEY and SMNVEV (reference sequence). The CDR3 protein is CASSLKRRNPGLRQETQYF. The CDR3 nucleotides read TGTGCCAGCAGTTTGAAGCGGAGGAACCCGGGCTTACGCCAAGAGACCCAGTACTTC.

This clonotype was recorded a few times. CDR3 residues: CASSLEAGPYEQFF. CDR3 bases: TGTGCCAGCAGCTTGGAGGCAGGGCCGTATGAGCAGTTCTTC. The rearrangement uses TRBV5-8 and TRBJ2-1, with D tentatively TRBD1 (5 bases). The germline gives CDR1 SGHTS, CDR2 YDEGEE. The CDR3 length is 14 residues. The V end lost 0 bases, the J end lost 8 bases, and 12 bases lay between the germline ends.

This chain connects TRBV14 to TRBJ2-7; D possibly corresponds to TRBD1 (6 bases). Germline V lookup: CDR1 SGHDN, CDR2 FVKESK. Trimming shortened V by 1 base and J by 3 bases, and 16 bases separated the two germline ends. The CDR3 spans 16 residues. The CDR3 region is CASSQVAGVKIYEQYF. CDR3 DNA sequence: TGTGCCAGCAGCCAAGTAGCAGGGGTTAAGATCTACGAGCAGTACTTC.

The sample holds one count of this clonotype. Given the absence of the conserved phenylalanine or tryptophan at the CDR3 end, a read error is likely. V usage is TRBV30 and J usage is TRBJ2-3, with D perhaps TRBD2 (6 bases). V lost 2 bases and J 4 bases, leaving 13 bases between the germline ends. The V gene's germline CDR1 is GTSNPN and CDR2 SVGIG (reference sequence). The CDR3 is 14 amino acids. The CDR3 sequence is CAWSNLAGSDTQYS. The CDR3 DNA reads TGTGCCTGGAGTAACCTGGCGGGATCAGATACGCAGTATTCT.

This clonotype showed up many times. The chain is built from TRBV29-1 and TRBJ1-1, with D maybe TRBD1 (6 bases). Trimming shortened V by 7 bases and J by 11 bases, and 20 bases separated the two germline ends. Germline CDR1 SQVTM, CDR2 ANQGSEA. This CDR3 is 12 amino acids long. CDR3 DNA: TGCAGCGCCGAAGGGGGAGGGATAAAGGCTTTCTTT. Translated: CSAEGGGIKAFF.